The 28 T cell receptor beta chains below were found in one sample sequenced in a study of beta chain features in type 1 diabetes. Reverse transcribing all isolated RNA meant expressed TCRB transcripts were sequenced. Clones were sequenced by immunoSEQ multiplex PCR, and TCRdb holds only the in-frame ones, with some missing. In the table there are hundreds of thousands of clones, over 12% of which are singletons. Antigens of these TCRs are unknown. Study-level results: When Type 1 diabetes patients were examined, their TCRB CDR3s proved moderately but significantly shorter in all four CD4+ subsets.

The sequencing input was naive CD4+ T cells from blood. Every receptor here comes from a man aged 18 to 30 with type 1 diabetes.

The gene calls are TRBV6-6 and TRBJ1-2; D is unclear. In germline, CDR1 is MNHNY, CDR2 SVGAGI (reference sequence). V lost 5 bases and J lost 8, with 9 bases in between. This CDR3 is 11 amino acids long. The CDR3 DNA reads TGTGCCAGCAGTCAGCCGGGCGGCTACACCTTC. It encodes CASSQPGGYTF.

The V call is TRBV4-3, the J call TRBJ1-2, with D hard to call. V was trimmed by 0 bases and J by 2 bases, leaving 7 bases between them. The CDR3 has 14 amino acids. Germline V gives CDR1 LGHNA, CDR2 YSLEER. CDR3 bases: TGCGCCAGCAGCCAAGAGGCAGCAAACTATGGCTACACCTTC. Translated: CASSQEAANYGYTF.

A few counts support this clone. V gene TRBV7-2 combines with J gene TRBJ1-1; a weak D match, TRBD1 (6 bases). The CDR3 totals 14 residues. CDR1 and CDR2 (germline): SGHTA, FQGNSA. Trimming shortened V by 2 bases and J by 4 bases, and 11 bases separated the two germline ends. CDR3 protein: CASSLTGWGTEAFF. The CDR3 DNA reads as TGTGCCAGCAGCTTAACAGGGTGGGGCACTGAAGCTTTCTTT.

The chain is built from TRBV30 and TRBJ1-4, with 9 bases lining up with TRBD1. J gave up 6 bases and V 3 bases, and 5 bases lay outside the gene matches. Germline V CDR1 and CDR2: GTSNPN, SVGIG (reference sequence). CDR3 length: 14 residues. CDR3: CAWRRGQGYEKLFF. CDR3 in DNA: TGTGCCTGGAGACGGGGACAGGGATATGAAAAACTGTTTTTT.

The V and J genes are TRBV2 and TRBJ1-1; D unresolved. V dropped 6 bases and J dropped 3 bases, with 14 bases sitting between them. This CDR3 contains 14 residues. CDR1 and CDR2 (germline): SNHLY, FYNNEI. CDR3 region: CASRPFPPDTEAFF. The CDR3 DNA follows: TGTGCCAGCAGGCCTTTCCCCCCAGACACTGAAGCTTTCTTT.

The rearrangement uses TRBV10-2 and TRBJ1-4; TRBD1 agrees at 9 bases. The J segment lost 7 bases and the V segment lost 4 bases, leaving 7 bases of the junction unmatched. The CDR3 is made up of 15 amino acids. The germline V gene has CDR1 WSHSY and CDR2 SAAADI. CDR3 bases: TGCGCCAGCAGTGGGGCGGACAGGGGAGGTGAAAAACTGTTTTTT. This gives the protein CASSGADRGGEKLFF.

There are a few counts of this clone. V gene TRBV18 combines with J gene TRBJ2-7; 11 bases align to TRBD1. The junction had 5 bases not matched to a gene; V was cut back by 1 base and J by 3 bases. CDR1 is KGHSH and CDR2 is LQKENI in the germline V gene. The CDR3 length is 16 residues. The CDR3, as DNA: TGTGCCAGCTCACCACTCCCTGGGACAGGGGGCTACGAGCAGTACTTC. Protein: CASSPLPGTGGYEQYF.

This clone has just a few counts. The DNA for the CDR3 is TGTGCCAGCAGCGTCTCGGGGACGATGGGTATTAGCGGCTACACCTTC. It codes for CASSVSGTMGISGYTF. The rearrangement uses TRBV9 and TRBJ1-2; weak D call: TRBD1 (5 bases). Germline CDR1 and CDR2: SGDLS and YYNGEE. V was pared by 2 bases and J by 8 bases, with 22 bases between. This CDR3 is 16 amino acids long.

The chain is built from TRBV7-2 and TRBJ2-7, with no clear D. The CDR3 is 12 amino acids. Per the germline V gene, CDR1 is SGHTA and CDR2 is FQGNSA. Trimming took 0 bases from V and 6 from J, leaving 6 bases between them. The CDR3 protein is CASSLALSEQYF. The CDR3 DNA sequence: TGTGCCAGCAGCTTAGCCCTATCCGAGCAGTACTTC. Full variable domain (remainder filled in from reference TRBV7-2 and TRBJ2-7): GAGVSQSPSNKVTEKGKDVELRCDPISGHTALYWYRQSLGQGLEFLIYFQGNSAPDKSGLPSDRFSAERTGGSVSTLTIQRTQQEDSAVYLCASSLALSEQYFGPGTRLTVT.

This sequence joins TRBV4-2 and TRBJ1-1; 8 bases agree with TRBD1. The CDR3 loop spans 16 amino acids. V shed 0 bases and J 4 bases; nucleotides not matched to a gene: 7. Germline-derived CDR1 and CDR2 are LGHNA and YNFKEQ. The CDR3, as DNA: TGTGCCAGCAGCCAAGAGACGGGACAGGCCTCCACTGAAGCTTTCTTT. Translated, it gives CASSQETGQASTEAFF.

The chain is built from TRBV29-1 and TRBJ2-1, with 8 bases fitting TRBD2. The J segment lost 7 bases and the V segment lost 3 bases, leaving 5 bases of the junction unmatched. Germline V gene sequence: CDR1 SQVTM, CDR2 ANQGSEA. This CDR3 is built from 13 residues. The chain's CDR3 is CSVETSAGNEQFF. The DNA for the CDR3 is TGCAGCGTTGAGACTAGCGCGGGGAATGAGCAGTTCTTC.

The gene calls are TRBV7-2 and TRBJ2-5; the match to TRBD1 covers 9 bases. CDR3 length: 14 residues. V was clipped by 5 bases and J by 6 bases; unmatched bases: 7. Germline-derived CDR1 and CDR2 are SGHTA and FQGNSA. The CDR3 reads CASSPGTGLKTQYF. In nucleotides, the CDR3 is TGTGCCAGCAGCCCCGGGACAGGGCTGAAGACCCAGTACTTC. The full variable domain, rest sourced from reference TRBV7-2 and TRBJ2-5, is GAGVSQSPSNKVTEKGKDVELRCDPISGHTALYWYRQSLGQGLEFLIYFQGNSAPDKSGLPSDRFSAERTGGSVSTLTIQRTQQEDSAVYLCASSPGTGLKTQYFGPGTRLLVL.

This clone was picked up a small number of times. Distinct nucleotide sequences in the sample also encode this CDR3. The chain carries TRBV30 and TRBJ2-6; D assignment may be TRBD1 or TRBD2 (5 bases each). The germline V gene encodes CDR1 GTSNPN and CDR2 SVGIG (reference sequence). CDR3 length equals 15 residues. V lost 0 bases, J lost 1 base, and 7 bases lay in between. The CDR3 sequence is CAWSVWGSGANVLTF. CDR3 bases: TGTGCCTGGAGTGTATGGGGGTCTGGGGCCAACGTCCTGACTTTC.

The sample holds a few counts of this clone. V usage is TRBV29-1 and J usage is TRBJ1-4; D is unclear. There are 13 residues in the CDR3. Trimming took 7 bases from V and 0 from J, leaving 9 bases between them. Germline V CDR1 and CDR2: SQVTM, ANQGSEA. As DNA, the CDR3 is TGCAGCGCCCTAGGAGCAACTAATGAAAAACTGTTTTTT. This sequence encodes CSALGATNEKLFF.

CDR3 DNA: TGTGCCAGCAGCCCCTTCGTAGGGACTTACAATGAGCAGTTCTTC. Translation gives CASSPFVGTYNEQFF. The V call is TRBV7-2, the J call TRBJ2-1, with TRBD2 as a possible D gene (6 bases). V was shortened by 5 bases and J by 4 bases, with 15 bases between the two germline ends. The CDR3 contains 15 residues. The germline gives CDR1 SGHTA, CDR2 FQGNSA. Complete variable domain (other parts from reference TRBV7-2 and TRBJ2-1): GAGVSQSPSNKVTEKGKDVELRCDPISGHTALYWYRQSLGQGLEFLIYFQGNSAPDKSGLPSDRFSAERTGGSVSTLTIQRTQQEDSAVYLCASSPFVGTYNEQFFGPGTRLTVL.

This clone showed up just a few times. V and J are TRBV18 and TRBJ1-4; D is unclear. CDR3 length equals 12 residues. Germline V gene lookup returns CDR1 KGHSH and CDR2 LQKENI. The V gene lost 8 bases and the J gene lost 14 bases, with 18 bases spanning the gap. CDR3 in amino acids: CASAGLDGSLFF. The CDR3 DNA follows: TGTGCCAGCGCCGGTCTAGACGGTAGCCTGTTTTTT.

The gene calls are TRBV7-9 and TRBJ1-1, with unresolved D. Germline CDR1 is SEHNR and CDR2 is FQNEAQ (reference sequence). The V end was cut by 1 base, the J end by 6 bases, with 15 bases between. CDR3 length: 15 amino acids. DNA for the CDR3: TGTGCCAGCAGCTTAGGGGTAGTGGGATTTTCTGAAGCTTTCTTT. Protein sequence: CASSLGVVGFSEAFF.

The chain combines TRBV6-5 with TRBJ1-4; D possibly corresponds to TRBD1 (5 bases). Trimming shortened V by 10 bases and J by 4 bases, and 13 bases separated the two germline ends. The CDR3 covers 13 residues. Germline assignment: CDR1 MNHEY and CDR2 SVGAGI. CDR3 in amino acids: CATKTDLNEKLFF. The CDR3 DNA follows: TGTGCCACCAAGACAGACCTTAATGAAAAACTGTTTTTT.

This sequence joins TRBV5-1 and TRBJ1-2; D not certain. Deletions cut 4 bases from V and 6 bases from J, with 16 bases between. Germline-derived CDR1 and CDR2 are SGHRS and YFSETQ. CDR3 size: 14 residues. CDR3 protein: CASSLQVTQDGYTF. CDR3 coding DNA: TGCGCCAGCAGCCTCCAGGTAACGCAGGATGGCTACACCTTC.

This clone occurred a few times. The V call is TRBV15, the J call TRBJ2-3; the match to TRBD1 covers 9 bases. CDR1 and CDR2 from the germline V gene are LNHNV and YYDKDF (reference sequence). This CDR3 contains 17 residues. V trimming: 2 bases; J trimming: 2 bases; junction bases outside the gene matches: 8. CDR3 in amino acids: CATSRPRGQGVTDTQYF. The DNA of the CDR3 is TGTGCCACCAGCAGACCCAGGGGACAGGGTGTCACAGATACGCAGTATTTT.

The rearrangement joins TRBV5-4 to TRBJ2-1; no clear D. Trimming pared 4 bases from V and 4 bases from J, leaving 12 bases between. Germline V gene lookup returns CDR1 SGHNT and CDR2 YYREEE (reference sequence). The CDR3 consists of 14 residues. CDR3 region: CASSNGLEYNEQFF. DNA for the CDR3: TGTGCCAGCAGCAACGGCTTAGAGTACAATGAGCAGTTCTTC.

This chain joins TRBV7-9 and TRBJ2-1; 7 bases line up with TRBD2. Germline CDR1 SEHNR, CDR2 FQNEAQ (reference sequence). CDR3 length: 14 residues. V dropped 5 bases and J dropped 8; count of bases not matched to a gene: 9. The CDR3 loop is CASSPTPGLYEQFF. The CDR3 coding sequence is TGTGCCAGCAGCCCAACCCCGGGACTATATGAGCAGTTCTTC.

This chain uses TRBV7-6 with TRBJ2-1; a possible D gene is TRBD2 (6 bases). CDR1 and CDR2 (germline): SGHVS, FNYEAQ. Trimming left V 5 bases short and J 6 bases short, with 11 bases between. This CDR3 spans 13 amino acids. In DNA form, the CDR3 reads TGTGCCAGCAGCGGTGGGACTTTCAATGAGCAGTTCTTC. Protein sequence: CASSGGTFNEQFF. Looking up the rest from reference TRBV7-6 and TRBJ2-1 gives the full variable domain: GAGVSQSPRYKVTKRGQDVALRCDPISGHVSLYWYRQALGQGPEFLTYFNYEAQQDKSGLPNDRFSAERPEGSISTLTIQRTEQRDSAMYRCASSGGTFNEQFFGPGTRLTVL.

This clone has just a few counts. This sequence joins TRBV7-2 and TRBJ1-6; tentatively, D is TRBD1 (5 bases). Germline-derived CDR1 and CDR2 are SGHTA and FQGNSA. Deletions cut 6 bases from V and 10 bases from J, with 13 bases between. The CDR3 consists of 13 residues. The chain's CDR3 is CASRQVDGSPLHF. CDR3 bases: TGTGCCAGCAGACAGGTCGACGGGTCACCCCTCCACTTT.

The chain has TRBV6-1 and TRBJ1-2; 9 bases line up with TRBD1. The CDR3 sequence is 15 residues long. Germline CDR1 MNHNS, CDR2 SASEGT. Losses at the gene ends were 2 bases for V and 8 bases for J; bases not matched to a gene: 9. The CDR3 DNA reads TGTGCCAGCAGTGAACTCCCGACAGGGGGTGGCGGCTACACCTTC. This gives the protein CASSELPTGGGGYTF.

The chain uses TRBV18 and TRBJ2-1; 12 nucleotides line up with TRBD2. The ends lost 4 bases at V and 4 bases at J; junction bases unmatched: 2. CDR1 KGHSH and CDR2 LQKENI come from the germline V gene. CDR3 length: 15 amino acids. CDR3 coding DNA: TGTGCCAGCTCACTCGGGACTAGCGGGTACAATGAGCAGTTCTTC. Its protein product is CASSLGTSGYNEQFF.

This clone was seen only a few times. The rearrangement joins TRBV7-2 to TRBJ1-1; no definite D call. The germline V gene has CDR1 SGHTA and CDR2 FQGNSA. The CDR3 is made up of 14 amino acids. Trimming took off 1 base at V and 3 bases at J, with 9 bases between the two ends. For the CDR3, the DNA is TGTGCCAGCAGCTTAGGATCTCTGTACACTGAAGCTTTCTTT. This sequence encodes CASSLGSLYTEAFF.

In this sample, this clone turned up a few times. The chain uses TRBV30 and TRBJ1-5; D is ambiguous. V lost 1 base, J lost 7 bases, and 14 bases lay in between. CDR1 and CDR2 (germline): GTSNPN, SVGIG (reference sequence). The CDR3 has 14 amino acids. Here the CDR3 reads CAWSADLSAQPQHF. CDR3 in DNA: TGTGCCTGGAGTGCGGACCTCTCGGCACAGCCCCAGCATTTT.